Shown below are 27 T cell receptor beta chains from a single sample sequenced in a study of type 1 regulatory T cells. In TCRdb, the reads were re-called with MiXCR into one record per CDR3 protein. The repertoire holds 80,000 to 100,000 distinct CDR3 sequences, with around a third as singletons. Sequenced sample: CD4+ T cells, either the whole sample or a sorted fraction (not recorded which). The receptors stem from a human donor in good health.

This clonotype was counted a few times. The chain combines TRBV20-1 with TRBJ2-2; tentative D call: TRBD2 (5 bases). The germline CDR1 and CDR2 sequences are DFQATT and SNEGSKA (reference sequence). The CDR3 spans 12 residues. Trimming stripped 2 bases from V and 5 bases from J, with 6 bases between. In DNA, the CDR3 is TGCAGTGCTAGACCGGGGACCGGGGAGCTGTTTTTT. Protein: CSARPGTGELFF.

The CDR3 protein is CASKWDSGSLDNEQFF. CDR3 DNA sequence: TGCGCCAGCAAATGGGACAGCGGGAGCTTAGACAATGAGCAGTTCTTC. This chain uses TRBV5-1 with TRBJ2-1, with D possibly being TRBD2 (8 bases). The germline CDR1 and CDR2 sequences are SGHRS and YFSETQ. V lost 6 bases to trimming and J lost 5 bases, with 21 bases between them. There are 16 residues in the CDR3.

The chain recombines TRBV7-3 with TRBJ2-3; tentative D call: TRBD2 (5 bases). The CDR3 contains 15 residues. V shed 2 bases and J shed 6 bases, with 15 bases lying between them. CDR1 is SGHTA and CDR2 is FQGTGA in the germline V gene. The DNA for the CDR3 is TGTGCCAGCAGCTTAGGACTTATCAACGGGGATACGCAGTATTTT. This translates into CASSLGLINGDTQYF.

V usage is TRBV7-9 and J usage is TRBJ2-2; TRBD2 aligns across 11 bases. The ends lost 1 base at V and 6 bases at J; junction bases unmatched: 7. This CDR3 is 17 amino acids long. Per germline, CDR1 SEHNR and CDR2 FQNEAQ (reference sequence). This CDR3 is CASSLVQLAGEAGELFF. The CDR3 nucleotides read TGTGCCAGCAGCTTAGTTCAACTAGCGGGAGAAGCCGGGGAGCTGTTTTTT. Based on the CDR3 plus reference TRBV7-9 and TRBJ2-2, the full variable domain is DTGVSQNPRHKITKRGQNVTFRCDPISEHNRLYWYRQTLGQGPEFLTYFQNEAQLEKSRLLSDRFSAERPKGSFSTLEIQRTEQGDSAMYLCASSLVQLAGEAGELFFGEGSRLTVL.

The chain uses TRBV20-1 and TRBJ1-2, with TRBD1 matching over 11 bases. The germline gives CDR1 DFQATT, CDR2 SNEGSKA (reference sequence). V lost 1 base and J lost 0; bases outside the gene matches: 16. This CDR3 has 20 residues. CDR3 sequence reads: CSARAGQGAGWISTNYGYTF. The CDR3 DNA is TGCAGTGCTAGAGCCGGACAGGGGGCGGGGTGGATTAGCACTAACTATGGCTACACCTTC.

This clonotype has just a few counts. The V gene is TRBV7-9, the J gene TRBJ2-1; 13 bases agree with TRBD2. The CDR3 runs to 18 residues. V lost 4 bases and J lost 4; bases outside the gene matches: 10. CDR1 is SEHNR and CDR2 is FQNEAQ in the germline V gene (reference sequence). The CDR3, as DNA: TGTGCCAGCAGCTCAAAAGGACTAGCGGGAGTCGATTACAATGAGCAGTTCTTC. This translates into CASSSKGLAGVDYNEQFF.

There are a few counts of this clonotype. This rearrangement joins TRBV6-2 or TRBV6-3 to TRBJ1-4; D is uncertain. Looked up from germline, CDR1 is MNHEY and CDR2 is SVGEGT. Trimming stripped 0 bases from V and 7 bases from J, with 12 bases between. The CDR3 totals 15 residues. DNA of the CDR3: TGTGCCAGCAGTTACTCACCGGGATCAGTTGAAAAACTGTTTTTT. This codes for CASSYSPGSVEKLFF.

In its sample, this clonotype was seen a few times. This rearrangement joins TRBV7-2 to TRBJ1-5, with D possibly being TRBD1 (5 bases). Germline values: CDR1 SGHTA, CDR2 FQGNSA. Trimming shortened V by 8 bases and J by 2 bases, and 16 bases separated the two germline ends. The CDR3 length is 15 residues. This CDR3 reads CASEDTGRGNQPQHF. The CDR3 coding sequence is TGTGCCAGCGAAGACACAGGTCGGGGCAATCAGCCCCAGCATTTT.

For this clonotype: A read error may be the cause here, since a much bigger clone is one base away. This sequence joins TRBV15 and TRBJ2-3, with 15 bases aligning to TRBD2. V shed 3 bases and J 4 bases; nucleotides not matched to a gene: 8. The CDR3 length is 18 residues. Germline CDR1 LNHNV, CDR2 YYDKDF (reference sequence). This CDR3 reads CATSSGLAGGSVADTQYF. As DNA, the CDR3 is TGTGCCACCAGCAGCGGACTAGCGGGAGGGTCGGTAGCAGATACGCAGTATTTT.

This clonotype was picked up a small number of times. The chain links TRBV6-4 to TRBJ1-5; unclear D gene. The CDR3 spans 13 residues. V was pared by 0 bases and J by 4 bases, with 4 bases between. CDR1 is MRHNA and CDR2 is SNTAGT in the germline V gene. The CDR3 DNA reads TGTGCCAGCAGTGACTCGACAAATCAGCCCCAGCATTTT. Translating gives CASSDSTNQPQHF.

This chain joins TRBV6-2 or TRBV6-3 and TRBJ1-5; D may be TRBD1 (5 bases). The CDR3 loop spans 17 amino acids. The V end lost 4 bases, the J end lost 6 bases, and 22 bases lay between the germline ends. Germline values: CDR1 MNHEY, CDR2 SVGEGT. The CDR3 spells CASSFQVVGGIGQPQHF. The CDR3 DNA follows: TGTGCCAGCAGTTTCCAGGTGGTGGGGGGAATCGGTCAGCCCCAGCATTTT.

The CDR3 loop is CASSSGGTKTHTQYF. CDR3 bases: TGTGCCAGCAGCTCTGGCGGGACAAAGACACATACGCAGTATTTT. The chain recombines TRBV5-5 with TRBJ2-3; D may be TRBD1 or TRBD2 (6 bases each). The CDR3 is 15 amino acids. Trimming cost V 3 bases and J 7 bases, with 18 bases left between them. CDR1 and CDR2 from the germline V gene are SGHKS and YYEKEE (reference sequence).

The CDR3 nucleotides read TGTGCCAGCAGTTTATCCCCCCAGAATCATTCTCGGGGCTATGGCTACACCTTC. It translates to CASSLSPQNHSRGYGYTF. The rearrangement links TRBV27 to TRBJ1-2; D is unresolved. The CDR3 covers 18 residues. CDR1 MNHEY and CDR2 SMNVEV come from the germline V gene (reference sequence). V lost 0 bases and J 4 bases, leaving 21 bases between the germline ends.

Turning to this clonotype: This may arise from a read error, as a much more abundant clone is one base away. This sequence joins TRBV30 and TRBJ2-2; TRBD2 is a possible D gene (5 bases). This CDR3 has 14 amino acids. Germline CDR1 is GTSNPN and CDR2 is SVGIG (reference sequence). CDR3 region: CVRTALAGTGELFF. CDR3 sequence (DNA): TGTGTCAGGACGGCCCTAGCCGGCACCGGGGAGCTGTTTTTT.

This clonotype was counted a few times. The chain is built from TRBV3-1 and TRBJ2-4; D may be TRBD2 (5 bases). Germline CDR1 and CDR2: LGHDT and YNNKEL (reference sequence). CDR3 length equals 15 residues. V lost 4 bases and J 2 bases, leaving 12 bases between the germline ends. The CDR3 loop reads CASSPSRRTKNIQYF. The CDR3 nucleotides are TGTGCCAGCAGCCCGTCTAGGAGGACCAAAAACATTCAGTACTTC.

This CDR3 reads CSARDDINEQFF. The CDR3 nucleotides are TGCAGTGCTAGAGATGATATTAATGAGCAGTTCTTC. This chain joins TRBV20-1 and TRBJ2-1; D not resolved. Trimming shortened V by 0 bases and J by 7 bases, and 7 bases separated the two germline ends. Germline loops: CDR1 DFQATT, CDR2 SNEGSKA (reference sequence). CDR3 length: 12 residues.

This clonotype was seen more than once but under ten times. This chain joins TRBV18 and TRBJ2-6, with no clear D. Deletions cut 0 bases from V and 2 bases from J, with 11 bases between. There are 17 residues in the CDR3. Germline CDR1 and CDR2: KGHSH and LQKENI. The CDR3 here is CASSPPERRAGANVLTF. Written as DNA, the CDR3 is TGTGCCAGCTCACCACCGGAGAGGCGTGCTGGGGCCAACGTCCTGACTTTC.

This clonotype was counted between two and nine times. This chain uses TRBV20-1 with TRBJ1-2; no clear D. This CDR3 is built from 12 residues. Germline CDR1 and CDR2: DFQATT and SNEGSKA (reference sequence). V lost 5 bases and J 0 bases, leaving 7 bases between the germline ends. In DNA, the CDR3 is TGCAGTGCTTTACAGTCTAACTATGGCTACACCTTC. As protein: CSALQSNYGYTF.

This clonotype was found a few times. V usage is TRBV12-3 or TRBV12-4 and J usage is TRBJ1-6; 7 bases align to TRBD1. This CDR3 is built from 14 residues. Losses at the gene ends were 6 bases for V and 14 bases for J; bases not matched to a gene: 13. CDR3 sequence (DNA): TGTGCCAGCAGACCCGGACAGGCGCGGGGTGCCCTCCACTTT. Translating it yields CASRPGQARGALHF.

In DNA form, the CDR3 reads TGCAGTGCTAGAGAAGGACTAGCGGAGACCCAGTACTTC. Translation gives CSAREGLAETQYF. The gene calls are TRBV20-1 and TRBJ2-5; 9 nucleotides align to TRBD2. V lost 0 bases to trimming and J lost 5 bases; unmatched junction nucleotides: 1. The CDR3 length is 13 residues. Germline loops: CDR1 DFQATT, CDR2 SNEGSKA (reference sequence).

This clonotype occurred a few times. The chain links TRBV20-1 to TRBJ2-7, with 9 bases fitting TRBD1. The CDR3 contains 14 residues. The germline V gene has CDR1 DFQATT and CDR2 SNEGSKA (reference sequence). Losses at the gene ends were 2 bases for V and 2 bases for J; bases not matched to a gene: 4. CDR3 loop: CSARSRDRAYEQYF. In DNA form, the CDR3 reads TGCAGTGCTAGAAGCCGGGACAGGGCCTACGAGCAGTACTTC.

This clonotype was seen a few times. The chain combines TRBV2 with TRBJ2-7; D assignment may be TRBD1 or TRBD2 (6 bases each). Germline assignment: CDR1 SNHLY and CDR2 FYNNEI. The CDR3 runs to 14 residues. Trimming took 6 bases from V and 2 from J, leaving 14 bases between them. CDR3 region: CASRSGARTYEQYF. CDR3 nucleotides: TGTGCCAGCAGGTCGGGGGCAAGAACCTACGAGCAGTACTTC.

The sample holds a few counts of this clonotype. The rearrangement links TRBV5-1 to TRBJ1-1; 7 bases match TRBD1. The CDR3 sequence is 13 residues long. Germline V gives CDR1 SGHRS, CDR2 YFSETQ. V shed 1 base, J shed 5 bases, and the junction held 2 bases outside the gene matches. In DNA form, the CDR3 reads TGCGCCAGCAGCTTGCAGGGGGGAACTGAAGCTTTCTTT. Translation: CASSLQGGTEAFF.

In its sample, this clonotype was seen a few times. The genes are TRBV29-1 and TRBJ2-5, with D perhaps TRBD2 (5 bases). Germline V gene data show CDR1 as SQVTM and CDR2 as ANQGSEA. There are 15 residues in the CDR3. Trimming removed 8 bases at V and 5 bases at J, with 24 bases between. The CDR3 region has the DNA TGCAGCACTATGCGGGTTGGCCGGGTGGCGGAGACCCAGTACTTC. Its protein is CSTMRVGRVAETQYF.

The rearrangement links TRBV19 to TRBJ2-6; D may correspond to TRBD1 or TRBD2 (7 bases each). The ends were cut back, 5 bases at V and 0 bases at J, with 17 bases in the middle. This CDR3 spans 18 amino acids. Germline CDR1 is LNHDA and CDR2 is SQIVND (reference sequence). The CDR3 protein is CASSVMTGRDSGANVLTF. In DNA form, the CDR3 reads TGTGCCAGTAGTGTTATGACAGGGAGGGACTCTGGGGCCAACGTCCTGACTTTC.

This clonotype was recorded a few times. The V call is TRBV7-6, the J call TRBJ2-3; D is undetermined. Germline lookup yields CDR1 SGHVS and CDR2 FNYEAQ. The CDR3 extends over 16 amino acids. The V end lost 3 bases, the J end lost 0 bases, and 13 bases lay between the germline ends. CDR3 sequence (DNA): TGTGCCAGCAGCTTTAGGCGAGCTTTGAGCACAGATACGCAGTATTTT. Its protein product is CASSFRRALSTDTQYF. The whole variable domain, remainder taken from reference TRBV7-6 and TRBJ2-3, is GAGVSQSPRYKVTKRGQDVALRCDPISGHVSLYWYRQALGQGPEFLTYFNYEAQQDKSGLPNDRFSAERPEGSISTLTIQRTEQRDSAMYRCASSFRRALSTDTQYFGPGTRLTVL.

This clonotype came up a few times. This sequence joins TRBV5-1 and TRBJ2-1; 7 nucleotides line up with TRBD1. Unmatched junction bases numbered 6, after V lost 5 bases and J lost 4 bases. The CDR3 is 14 amino acids. CDR1 and CDR2 from the germline V gene are SGHRS and YFSETQ. The CDR3 is CASSTGTVYNEQFF. The CDR3 DNA is TGCGCCAGCAGTACCGGGACAGTTTACAATGAGCAGTTCTTC.